Below are 8 T cell receptor beta chains sequenced from a single sample in a study of control samples from healthy donors and cancer patients (dated by TCRdb to 2020 to 2021). To prepare the library, the immunoSEQ multiplex PCR assay was applied. The table was pulled from immuneACCESS by TCRdb, which kept in-frame rearrangements only. Such tables lose some clones; where checked, under half of the loss comes from unresolved V genes, and the rest has no known cause. The sample table records 150,000 or so clones; approximately 94% of these occur just once. Jointly, the top ten make up about 5.8% of the sample. The material sequenced was blood. The receptors come from a man in his late teens or twenties in good health.

This chain uses TRBV27 with TRBJ1-5, with a tentative D call TRBD1 (5 bases). The germline V and J ends were trimmed by 5 bases and 11 bases, with 16 bases remaining between them. The CDR3 loop spans 13 amino acids. Germline CDR1 reads MNHEY; CDR2 reads SMNVEV (reference sequence). CDR3 residues: CASSPWDGEAQHF. In DNA form, the CDR3 reads TGTGCCAGCAGTCCCTGGGACGGCGAGGCCCAGCATTTT.

V gene TRBV6-1 combines with J gene TRBJ1-1; 11 nucleotides match TRBD1. Per the germline V gene, CDR1 is MNHNS and CDR2 is SASEGT. With V trimmed by 2 bases and J by 11 bases, 7 bases remained unmatched. This CDR3 contains 14 residues. The CDR3 spells CASSERGTGGHAFF. The CDR3 DNA follows: TGTGCCAGCAGTGAACGTGGGACAGGGGGTCATGCTTTCTTT.

J is TRBJ2-1 and V is TRBV2; D gene ambiguous. Germline CDR1 is SNHLY and CDR2 is FYNNEI. The length of the CDR3 is 13 residues. The V end was cut by 6 bases, the J end by 5 bases, with 11 bases between. In DNA form, the CDR3 reads TGTGCCAGCAGCGTCGGCCTGAACAATGAGCAGTTCTTC. Translated, it gives CASSVGLNNEQFF.

This clone has more than one count but fewer than ten. The gene calls are TRBV3-1 (or the pseudogene TRBV3-2) and TRBJ2-5; D unclear. V dropped 1 base and J dropped 4 bases, with 4 bases sitting between them. The CDR3 covers 12 residues. Germline CDR1 is LGHDT and CDR2 is YNNKEL (reference sequence). This chain's CDR3 is CASSQVPETQYF. The CDR3 nucleotides are TGTGCCAGCAGCCAAGTCCCAGAGACCCAGTACTTC.

The rearrangement joins TRBV7-2 to TRBJ2-3; TRBD2 might be the D (6 bases). Germline CDR1 and CDR2: SGHTA and FQGNSA. Trimming stripped 2 bases from V and 4 bases from J, with 16 bases between. This CDR3 has 16 amino acids. Here the CDR3 DNA reads TGTGCCAGCAGCTTATATCGGGGGTCGGAGGCAGATACGCAGTATTTT. This translates into CASSLYRGSEADTQYF.

The chain recombines TRBV12-3 or TRBV12-4 with TRBJ1-3; unclear D gene. The CDR3 totals 10 residues. Trimming stripped 3 bases from V and 11 bases from J, with 5 bases between. For the CDR3, the DNA is TGTGCCAGCAGTTTTGGAGCCATATATTTT. Translated: CASSFGAIYF.

The chain is built from TRBV4-1 and TRBJ2-7, with a weak D call TRBD1 (6 bases). V lost 2 bases to trimming and J lost 5 bases, with 16 bases between them. CDR1 is MGHRA, CDR2 YSYEKL, per germline. The CDR3 sequence is 15 residues long. CDR3 in amino acids: CASSQQLQGFDEQYF. The CDR3 DNA follows: TGCGCCAGCAGCCAACAACTACAGGGTTTCGACGAGCAGTACTTC.

This clone has a single count. The chain joins TRBV15 to TRBJ2-5, with TRBD2 matching 9 bases. With V trimmed by 1 base and J by 7 bases, 10 bases remained unmatched. The CDR3 is 16 amino acids. Germline loops: CDR1 LNHNV, CDR2 YYDKDF (reference sequence). As DNA, the CDR3 is TGTGCCACCAGCAGAGGAGGAGCGGGGGGTCCCGCGACCCAGTACTTC. Translation gives CATSRGGAGGPATQYF.